The source of this T cell receptor beta chain is a study of T cell responses to AZD1222 COVID-19 vaccine. Whole-study context: Pooling of second doses given at about 4 or about 12 weeks was done.

The protocol was immunoSEQ multiplex PCR, while the TCRdb copy is restricted to in-frame clones and leaves out a portion. The sample gives about 150,000 clones, about 87% of which show up once; roughly 2.9% is in the top ten. Study-wide points: Seropositivity was recorded at baseline in only 6 or 7 AZD1222 recipients. It was only after the peak T cell response that any repertoires were sampled.

A word on this clone: Its antigen is currently unknown.

The CDR3 is 13 amino acids. The germline gives CDR1 SGHRS, CDR2 YFSETQ. V was clipped by 2 bases and J by 5 bases, with 11 bases between them. The specimen was peripheral blood, collected on day 0 of AZD1222 vaccination. This receptor was taken from an adult in good health. V is TRBV5-1 and J is TRBJ2-7; weak D call: TRBD2 (5 bases). The CDR3, as DNA: TGCGCCAGCAGCTTTGAGGGTCTCAACGAGCAGTACTTC. As protein: CASSFEGLNEQYF.